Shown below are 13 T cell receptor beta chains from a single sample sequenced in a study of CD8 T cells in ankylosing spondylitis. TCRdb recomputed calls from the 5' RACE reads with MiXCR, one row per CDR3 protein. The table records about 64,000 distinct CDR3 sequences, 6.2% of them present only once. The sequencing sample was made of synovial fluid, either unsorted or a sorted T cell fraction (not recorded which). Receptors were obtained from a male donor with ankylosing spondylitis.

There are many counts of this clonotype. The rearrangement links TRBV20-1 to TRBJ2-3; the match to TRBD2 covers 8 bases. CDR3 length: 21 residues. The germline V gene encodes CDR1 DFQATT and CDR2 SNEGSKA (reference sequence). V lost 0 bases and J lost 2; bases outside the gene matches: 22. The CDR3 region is CSARDTQWLAGSLNPTDTQYF. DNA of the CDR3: TGCAGTGCTAGAGACACCCAATGGCTAGCGGGCTCTCTCAATCCCACAGATACGCAGTATTTT.

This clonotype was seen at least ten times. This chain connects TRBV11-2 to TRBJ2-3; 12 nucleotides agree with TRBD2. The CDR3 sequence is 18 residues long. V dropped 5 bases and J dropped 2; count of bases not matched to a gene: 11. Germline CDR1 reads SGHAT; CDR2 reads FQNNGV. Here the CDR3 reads CASSPRTSGIRVTDTQYF. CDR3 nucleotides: TGTGCCAGCAGCCCCAGGACTAGCGGGATTCGGGTCACAGATACGCAGTATTTT.

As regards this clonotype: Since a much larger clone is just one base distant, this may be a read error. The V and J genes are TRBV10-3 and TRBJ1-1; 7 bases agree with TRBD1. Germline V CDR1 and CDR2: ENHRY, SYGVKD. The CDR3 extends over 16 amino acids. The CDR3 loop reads CVISETTGTENTEAFF. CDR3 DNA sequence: TGTGTCATCAGTGAGACAACCGGGACAGAGAACACTGAAGCTTTCTTT.

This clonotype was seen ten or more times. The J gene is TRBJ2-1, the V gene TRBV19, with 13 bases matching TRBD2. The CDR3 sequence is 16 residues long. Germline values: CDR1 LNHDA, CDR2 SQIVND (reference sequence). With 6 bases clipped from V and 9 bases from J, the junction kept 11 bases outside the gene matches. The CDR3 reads CASSPAWTSGGSEQFF. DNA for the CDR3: TGTGCCAGTAGCCCCGCCTGGACTAGCGGGGGTAGTGAGCAGTTCTTC.

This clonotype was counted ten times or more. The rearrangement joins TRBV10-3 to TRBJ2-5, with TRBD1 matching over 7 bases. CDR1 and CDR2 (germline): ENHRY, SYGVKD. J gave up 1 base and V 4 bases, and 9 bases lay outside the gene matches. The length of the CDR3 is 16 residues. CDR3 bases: TGTGCCATCAGTGTGAGCGTCGGGGACAGCCAAGAGACCCAGTACTTC. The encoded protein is CAISVSVGDSQETQYF.

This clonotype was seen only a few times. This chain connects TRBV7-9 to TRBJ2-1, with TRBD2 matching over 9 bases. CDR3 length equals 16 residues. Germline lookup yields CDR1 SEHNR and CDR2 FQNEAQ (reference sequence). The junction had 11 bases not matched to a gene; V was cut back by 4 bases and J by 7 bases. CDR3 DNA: TGTGCCAGCAGCTCTTTAGCGGGAGCATATAGGAATGAGCAGTTCTTC. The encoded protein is CASSSLAGAYRNEQFF.

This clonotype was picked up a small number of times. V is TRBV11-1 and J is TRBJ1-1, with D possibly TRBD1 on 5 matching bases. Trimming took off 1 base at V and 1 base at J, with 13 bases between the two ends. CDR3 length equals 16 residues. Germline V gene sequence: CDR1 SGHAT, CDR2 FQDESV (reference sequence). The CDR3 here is CASSLGRRAGNTEAFF. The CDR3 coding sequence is TGTGCCAGCAGCTTAGGGCGCAGGGCGGGGAACACTGAAGCTTTCTTT.

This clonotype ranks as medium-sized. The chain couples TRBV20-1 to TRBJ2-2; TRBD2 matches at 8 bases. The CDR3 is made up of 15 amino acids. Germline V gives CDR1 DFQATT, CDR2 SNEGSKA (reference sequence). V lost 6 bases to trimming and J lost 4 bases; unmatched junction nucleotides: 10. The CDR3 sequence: CSAKSGSWGTGELFF. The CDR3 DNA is TGCAGTGCGAAAAGCGGGAGCTGGGGCACCGGGGAGCTGTTTTTT.

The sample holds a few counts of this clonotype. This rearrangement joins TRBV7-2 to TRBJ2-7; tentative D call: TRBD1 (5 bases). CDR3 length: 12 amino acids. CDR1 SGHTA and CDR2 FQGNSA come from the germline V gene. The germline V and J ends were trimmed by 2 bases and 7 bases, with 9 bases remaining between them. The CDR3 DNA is TGTGCCAGCAGCTTATTAGGGGCTGAGCAGTACTTC. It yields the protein CASSLLGAEQYF.

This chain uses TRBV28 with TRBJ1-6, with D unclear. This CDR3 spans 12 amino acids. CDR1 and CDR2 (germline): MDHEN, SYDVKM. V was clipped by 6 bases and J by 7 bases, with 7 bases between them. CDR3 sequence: CASRPANSPLHF. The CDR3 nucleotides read TGTGCCAGCAGACCGGCAAATTCACCCCTCCACTTT.

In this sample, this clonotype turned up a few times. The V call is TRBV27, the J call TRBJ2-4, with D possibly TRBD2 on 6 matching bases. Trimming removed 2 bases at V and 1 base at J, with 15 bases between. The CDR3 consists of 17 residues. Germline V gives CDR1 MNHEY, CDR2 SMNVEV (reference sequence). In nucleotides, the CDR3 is TGTGCCAGCAGTTTAGGTCGCGGGGAGTGGGCCAAAAACATTCAGTACTTC. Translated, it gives CASSLGRGEWAKNIQYF.

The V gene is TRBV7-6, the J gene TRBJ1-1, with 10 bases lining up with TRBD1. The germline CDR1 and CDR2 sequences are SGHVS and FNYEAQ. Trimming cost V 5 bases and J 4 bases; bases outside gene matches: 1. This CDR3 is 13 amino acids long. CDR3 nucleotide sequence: TGTGCCAGCAGCCGGACAGGGGGCACTGAAGCTTTCTTT. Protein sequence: CASSRTGGTEAFF.

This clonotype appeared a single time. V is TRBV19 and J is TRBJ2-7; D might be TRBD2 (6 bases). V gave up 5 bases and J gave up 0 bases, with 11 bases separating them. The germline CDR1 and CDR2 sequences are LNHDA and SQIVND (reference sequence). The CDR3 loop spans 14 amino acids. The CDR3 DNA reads TGTGCCAGTAGTCGGGACGGGAGCTCCTACGAGCAGTACTTC. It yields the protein CASSRDGSSYEQYF.